This T cell receptor beta chain is from a study of blood T cell repertoires in COVID-19 (dated by TCRdb to the early 2020s). Study-wide context: Collaborator samples came from the United States, Italy and Spain and covered acute and convalescent phases of COVID-19. Nearly every sample came with metadata listing a de-identified subject ID, COVID-19 status, age in years and sex. The dataset comprised deeply sampled blood TCRbeta repertoires from subjects exposed to, actively infected with, or recovered from COVID-19. Where HLA class I and class II types were available, the types were taken from metadata supplied by the sample provider, not from assay-based typing. The prospective study material was composed of cDNA or gDNA derived from T cells, B-cell-depleted T cells, or PBMCs. The samples were drawn from two sources: the first 160 participants of the ongoing ImmuneRACE study, and fewer than 1,500 subjects contributed by 6 global collaborators. The repertoires were released in a freely available public database meant as a resource for research on the immune response to SARS-CoV-2.

TCRbeta CDR3 regions were amplified from genomic DNA by means of the immunoSEQ Assay, a bias-controlled multiplex PCR. The source study handled its data this way. Within the assay, amplification of reference gene primers was used to estimate how many nucleated cells each sample contained. To quantify the absolute abundance of each unique TCRbeta CDR3 rearrangement, sequence reads were collapsed and filtered. Productive Simpson clonality was computed per sample as the square root of Simpson's diversity index over productive rearrangements. The source is immuneACCESS, and TCRdb retained only in-frame sequences with V and J called. Part of the clones is not carried over; for the studies checked, unresolved V genes explain less than half of this, and the remainder is unexplained. V and J calls and clone size are those listed in that table; D and trimming were worked out from the DNA. The table for this sample lists 200,000 to 250,000 clones; under 90% of them were counted only once. The leading ten clones occupy under 2% of the sample.

In regard to this clone: Which antigen it targets is not known. Per-base qualities were not stored, and no clone one base away is much larger.

Participants in the prospective study were enrolled through a virtual design, were aged roughly 18 to 90 years, and lived in 24 United States geographic areas. To assign participants to cohorts, the prospective study relied on clinical history that participants themselves reported in a screening survey and a study questionnaire. ImmuneRACE Cohort 3 recovered participants were defined by two consecutive negative NP/OP PCR tests, healthcare professional clearance, or symptom resolution. In the prospective study, whole blood, serum and a nasopharyngeal or oropharyngeal swab were collected from each participant by mobile phlebotomists. Additional blood draws and questionnaires over an approximately 2-month period could optionally be provided by prospective study participants. Before DNA extraction, blood samples from the prospective study were shipped at room temperature or frozen. Findings and caveats that apply to the study as a whole: The quantity of clinical and demographic metadata differed by source and by participant and was supplied without curation.

The receptor was isolated from a man aged 55-75 years who had recovered from COVID-19. The specimen sequenced was PBMCs or T cells enriched from blood (not recorded which).

The CDR3 region reads CASSPATGSGNTIYF. The bases are TGTGCCAGCTCACCAGCTACAGGTTCTGGAAACACCATATATTTT. Recombination joined TRBV18 with TRBJ1-3; matching of 5 bases hints at TRBD1 as the D gene. The CDR3, cysteine through phenylalanine, is 15 amino acids long. CDR3 DNA is the only sequence kept; it has 45 bases, read in frame from the first base. V is shortened by 2 bases, J by 1 base, and the region joining them spans 9 bases. CDR1 and CDR2, per the germline V gene, are KGHSH and LQKENI.